Listed below are T cell receptor beta chains from one sample, sequenced in a study of T-cell memory formation after mild COVID-19. TCRdb re-derived calls from the 5' RACE reads in MiXCR, one entry per CDR3 protein. Of some 300,000 distinct CDR3 sequences in the sample, under 25% are singletons; the top ten hold 21%. What was sequenced was PBMCs or a T cell subset sorted from them (not recorded which). The receptor set was obtained from a young man who had mild COVID-19 (a few samples of this study predate the infection). Cell type and time point are not known. CDR3s include the opening cysteine and the closing phenylalanine or tryptophan. The order of the fields is V gene, clone size, D gene, J gene, CDR3 protein, CDR3 DNA. The D gene is left open where the match is weak. Some rows mark clone size as missing; the rest say once, few, many or name a class of expanded clone.

>TRBV9|few|.|TRBJ2-7
CASSSAPLSYEQYF
TGTGCCAGCAGCTCCGCTCCTCTCTCCTACGAGCAGTACTTC
>TRBV12-3/TRBV12-4|.|.|TRBJ2-5
CASSLMGQETQYF
TGTGCCAGCAGTTTAATGGGTCAAGAGACCCAGTACTTC
>TRBV5-6|few|.|TRBJ1-2
CASRTGSNYGYTF
TGTGCCAGCAGAACAGGGAGTAACTATGGCTACACCTTC
>TRBV5-1|.|.|TRBJ2-3
CASSSDPNTDTQYF
TGCGCCAGCAGCTCGGACCCGAACACAGATACGCAGTATTTT
>TRBV7-9|.|TRBD1|TRBJ2-6
CASSFGTGAGANVLTF
TGTGCCAGCAGCTTCGGGACAGGGGCTGGGGCCAACGTCCTGACTTTC
>TRBV5-1|.|.|TRBJ2-2
CASSLTSGELFF
TGCGCCAGCAGCCTTACCTCCGGGGAGCTGTTTTTT
>TRBV12-3/TRBV12-4|.|TRBD2|TRBJ2-7
CASSLRLAAPQYF
TGTGCCAGCAGTTTAAGACTAGCGGCTCCACAGTACTTC
>TRBV11-2|few|.|TRBJ2-7
CASSLESRGYEQYF
TGTGCCAGCAGCTTAGAAAGCAGGGGCTACGAGCAGTACTTC
>TRBV7-8|few|TRBD1|TRBJ2-2
CASSLIGRGPSNTGELFF
TGTGCCAGCAGCTTAATTGGCAGGGGGCCTTCGAACACCGGGGAGCTGTTTTTT
>TRBV15|few|.|TRBJ2-1
CATSRTAQGSSYNEQFF
TGTGCCACCAGCAGGACTGCTCAGGGGAGCTCCTACAATGAGCAGTTCTTC
>TRBV7-6|few|.|TRBJ1-3
CASSFASGNTIYF
TGTGCCAGCAGCTTCGCATCTGGAAACACCATATATTTT
>TRBV14|.|.|TRBJ1-4
CASSQEGWKGEKLFF
TGTGCCAGCAGCCAAGAGGGTTGGAAGGGTGAAAAACTGTTTTTT
>TRBV21-1|.|.|TRBJ2-2
CACPGQGADGELFF
TGTGCCTGCCCCGGCCAGGGGGCCGATGGGGAGCTGTTTTTT
>TRBV6-5|.|TRBD1|TRBJ2-5
CASSYSRTGSGETQYF
TGTGCCAGCAGTTACTCAAGGACAGGGTCGGGAGAGACCCAGTACTTC
>TRBV5-1|.|.|TRBJ1-1
CASSPNQDTEAFF
TGCGCCAGCAGCCCAAATCAGGACACTGAAGCTTTCTTT
>TRBV11-1|few|TRBD1|TRBJ2-3
CASRAPGGDTQYF
TGTGCCAGCAGGGCCCCAGGGGGCGATACGCAGTATTTT
>TRBV20-1|.|TRBD2|TRBJ2-1
CSAWTSGGANEQFF
TGCAGTGCTTGGACTAGCGGGGGGGCAAATGAGCAGTTCTTC
>TRBV5-1|few|.|TRBJ1-2
CASSLVAGVNYGYTF
TGCGCCAGCAGCTTGGTGGCAGGGGTGAACTATGGCTACACCTTC
>TRBV5-5|few|.|TRBJ2-1
CASSLYSNNEQFF
TGTGCCAGCAGCTTGTACAGCAACAATGAGCAGTTCTTC
>TRBV2|.|TRBD1|TRBJ2-7
CASHVEDRVYEQYF
TGTGCCAGCCACGTCGAGGACAGGGTATACGAGCAGTACTTC
>TRBV6-6|few|.|TRBJ1-2
CASKGGDYGYTF
TGTGCCAGCAAGGGGGGGGACTATGGCTACACCTTC
>TRBV9|.|TRBD2|TRBJ2-2
CASSALSGGLTGELFF
TGTGCCAGCAGCGCTCTGAGCGGGGGGCTGACCGGGGAGCTGTTTTTT
>TRBV7-2|.|.|TRBJ2-3
CASSLRVQSTDTQYF
TGTGCCAGCAGCTTAAGGGTCCAGAGCACAGATACGCAGTATTTT
>TRBV5-1|few|.|TRBJ2-5
CASSHGTALQETQYF
TGCGCCAGCAGCCATGGGACTGCCCTCCAAGAGACCCAGTACTTC
>TRBV21-1|.|.|TRBJ1-2
CASSKEAGSSGYTF
TGTGCCAGCAGCAAAGAGGCAGGTTCGAGTGGCTACACCTTC
>TRBV12-3/TRBV12-4|once|.|TRBJ2-2
CASTPGSAEHTGELFF
TGTGCCAGCACACCGGGATCCGCGGAACACACCGGGGAGCTGTTTTTT
>TRBV4-2|few|.|TRBJ1-4
CASSQADRQVEKLFF
TGTGCCAGCAGCCAAGCAGACCGACAGGTTGAAAAACTGTTTTTT
>TRBV5-1|few|.|TRBJ2-3
CASSTTVVLGTDTQYF
TGCGCCAGCAGCACTACTGTCGTCTTGGGCACAGATACGCAGTATTTT
>TRBV5-1|.|.|TRBJ1-1
CASRAGARTEAFF
TGCGCCAGCCGGGCGGGGGCTAGAACTGAAGCTTTCTTT
>TRBV7-9|few|TRBD1|TRBJ2-5
CASSSGQGVRETQYF
TGTGCCAGCAGCTCGGGACAGGGAGTACGCGAGACCCAGTACTTC
>TRBV5-5|few|.|TRBJ1-2
CASSVTGYSYGYTF
TGTGCCAGCAGCGTCACAGGGTATAGCTATGGCTACACCTTC
>TRBV29-1|.|.|TRBJ1-1
CSVEDWVTPEAFF
TGCAGCGTTGAAGATTGGGTAACCCCTGAAGCTTTCTTT
>TRBV6-5|.|TRBD1|TRBJ1-1
CASSLRQGGGEAFF
TGTGCCAGCAGCCTTCGACAGGGCGGTGGAGAAGCTTTCTTT
>TRBV7-9|.|TRBD1|TRBJ1-3
CASPGQRSSGNTIYF
TGTGCGTCACCGGGACAGCGAAGCTCTGGAAACACCATATATTTT
>TRBV5-1|.|.|TRBJ1-3
CASSFLWNSGNTIYF
TGCGCCAGCAGCTTCTTATGGAACTCTGGAAACACCATATATTTT
>TRBV7-2|.|.|TRBJ1-6
CASSSTGTDSPLHF
TGTGCCAGCAGCTCCACAGGGACGGATTCACCCCTCCACTTT
>TRBV7-2|.|.|TRBJ2-4
CASSLVFRGRDTNIQYF
TGTGCCAGCAGCTTAGTCTTCAGGGGCCGGGACACAAACATTCAGTACTTC
>TRBV12-3/TRBV12-4|.|TRBD2|TRBJ2-3
CASSLALGGDTQYF
TGTGCCAGCAGTTTAGCCCTCGGGGGGGATACGCAGTATTTT
>TRBV20-1|.|.|TRBJ1-4
CSARDVTGSQGGEKLFF
TGCAGTGCTAGAGATGTCACCGGCAGTCAAGGTGGGGAAAAACTGTTTTTT
>TRBV20-1|.|.|TRBJ1-2
CSASGGFYGYTF
TGCAGTGCTAGTGGAGGATTCTATGGCTACACCTTC
>TRBV12-3/TRBV12-4|few|.|TRBJ2-1
CASTKTDSYNEQFF
TGTGCCAGCACCAAGACCGATTCCTACAATGAGCAGTTCTTC
>TRBV5-5|.|.|TRBJ2-3
CASSFHRVPGSDTQYF
TGTGCCAGCAGCTTCCACAGGGTCCCCGGGTCGGATACGCAGTATTTT
>TRBV2|.|.|TRBJ1-3
CASKIASGNTIYF
TGTGCCAGCAAAATAGCCTCTGGAAACACCATATATTTT
>TRBV29-1|.|.|TRBJ1-5
CSVGGFSDQPQHF
TGCAGCGTTGGAGGGTTCTCGGATCAGCCCCAGCATTTT